The clone carrying this T cell receptor beta chain has more than one count but fewer than ten. This record comes from a study of CD8+ T cells in alopecia areata. Overall study: Tofacitinib was taken orally by treated patients, and the dose was 5 to 10 mg twice daily.

Regarding treatment: oral pan-JAK inhibitor, 5-10 mg twice daily. As part of sample collection, lesional scalp punch biopsies and peripheral blood were taken from alopecia areata patients. PBMCs provided sorted CD4+ and CD8+ T cells. CDR1 SEHNR and CDR2 FQNEAQ come from the germline V gene (reference sequence). With 10 bases removed from V and 8 bases from J, the gap between germline ends came to 14 bases. The CDR3 covers 11 residues. Extracted RNA was reverse transcribed, and the resulting cDNA served as sequencing template. Libraries were prepared by immunoSEQ multiplex PCR; TCRdb keeps only in-frame clonotypes and omits some of them. Here the sample spans a few hundred thousand clones, 35% to 45% being singletons.

This chain links TRBV7-9 with TRBJ1-2, with D unresolved. The receptor comes from a human donor with alopecia areata. The sequences come from CD4+ T cells sorted from blood, collected at approximately week 34, from a patient treated with tofacitinib. This CDR3 reads CAMSEVSGYTF. The DNA of the CDR3 is TGTGCCATGTCAGAGGTATCGGGCTACACCTTC.